This T cell receptor (beta chain) was sequenced for a study of blood T cell repertoires in COVID-19. The overall study: Whether acute or convalescent, the COVID-19 samples came from the United States, Italy and Spain. Sample material is recorded as cDNA or gDNA derived from T cells, B-cell-depleted T cells, or PBMCs.

In the source study's methods: The authors estimated nucleated cell counts from reference gene primer amplification. Data came from immunoSEQ multiplex PCR; TCRdb stores just in-frame clones and leaves some out. V and J calls and clone size follow that table, whereas D and trimming were derived from the DNA. Of roughly 58,000 clones listed, more than 80% were seen once; the top ten hold roughly 30%. Germline lookup yields CDR1 SGHRS and CDR2 YFSETQ. CDR3 size: 14 residues. Seattle cases were enrolled at active infection and followed longitudinally. This clone was counted once. Germline and junction disagree at one end, which may indicate a read error.

The sample consisted of peripheral blood. The receptor was derived from a man between 60 and 75 years old with COVID-19, enrolled during active disease. V is TRBV5-1 and J is TRBJ2-7; weak D call: TRBD1 (5 bases). The CDR3 reads CASSMTPGSQGGHF. The DNA of the CDR3 is TGCGCCAGCAGCATGACTCCCGGGTCCCAGGGTGGACATTTC.